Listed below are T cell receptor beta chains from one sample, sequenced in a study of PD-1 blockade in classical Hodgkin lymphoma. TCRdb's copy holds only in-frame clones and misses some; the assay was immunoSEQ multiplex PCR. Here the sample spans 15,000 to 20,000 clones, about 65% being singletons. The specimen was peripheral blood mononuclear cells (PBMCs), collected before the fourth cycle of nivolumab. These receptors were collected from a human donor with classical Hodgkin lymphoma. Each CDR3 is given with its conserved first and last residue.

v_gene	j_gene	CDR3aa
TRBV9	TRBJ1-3	CASSERQGLAGNTIYF
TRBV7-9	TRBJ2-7	CASSLGTGPYEQYF
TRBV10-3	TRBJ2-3	CAISELRGPDTQYF
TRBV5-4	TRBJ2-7	CASSLDGAVHEQYF
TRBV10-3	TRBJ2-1	CAAQGLYNEQFF
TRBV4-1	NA	CASSQERGGYEQYF
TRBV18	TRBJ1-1	CASSPVRGEEAFF
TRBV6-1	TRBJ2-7	CASSGMGLDSYEQYF
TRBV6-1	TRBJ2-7	CASSELGLADYEQYF
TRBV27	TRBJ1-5	CASSFGAGNQPQHF
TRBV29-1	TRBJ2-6	CSVEDPRQARSGANVLTF
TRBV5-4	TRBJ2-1	CASSSDRESYNEQFF
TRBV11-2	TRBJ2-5	CASSLHPGKGLETQYF
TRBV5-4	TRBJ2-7	CASRQAGGGYEQYF
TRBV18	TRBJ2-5	CASSPTHGAEETQYF
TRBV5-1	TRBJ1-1	CASSLTGLPEAFF
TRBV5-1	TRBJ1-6	CASSLGTGDRDSPLHF
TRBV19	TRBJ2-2	CASSIQATGELFF
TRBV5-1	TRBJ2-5	CASGDLQETQYF
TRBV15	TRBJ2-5	CATSRDIQETQYF
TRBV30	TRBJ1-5	CAWSVLRASNQPQHF
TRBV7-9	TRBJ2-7	CASSLVRDEQYF
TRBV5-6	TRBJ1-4	CASMYLRDSTNEKLFF
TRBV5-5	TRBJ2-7	CASRPQLAGGFHEQYF
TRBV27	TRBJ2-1	CASSPGTASYNEQFF
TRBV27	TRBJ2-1	CASSLSLAGNEQFF
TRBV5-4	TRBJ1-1	CASSLGGNTEAFF
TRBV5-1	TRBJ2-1	CASSFIAGDYNEQFF
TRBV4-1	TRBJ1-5	CASSQGRGGSQPQHF
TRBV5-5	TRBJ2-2	CASSLGPSGTNTGELFF
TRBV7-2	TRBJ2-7	CASSTMGNHEQYF
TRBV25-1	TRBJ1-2	CASSDARGRWGGYTF
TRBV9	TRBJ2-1	CASSAGTSSYNEQFF
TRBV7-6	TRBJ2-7	CASSPWTGYEQYF
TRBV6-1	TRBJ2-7	CAARLDQSSYEQYF
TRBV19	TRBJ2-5	CASRDRGRGETQYF
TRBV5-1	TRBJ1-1	CASSLRAGENTEAFF
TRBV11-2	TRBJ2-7	CASSSTSYTPGGAYEQYF
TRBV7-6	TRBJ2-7	CASSPRNGVSYEQYF
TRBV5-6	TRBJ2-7	CASSRARTAYNSEQYF
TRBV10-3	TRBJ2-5	CAISQETQETQYF
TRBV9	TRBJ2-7	CASSPAGGTGSYEQYF
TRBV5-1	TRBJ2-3	CASSLGPGTSVPSPTDTQYF
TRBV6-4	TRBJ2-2	CASSDSTSTGELFF
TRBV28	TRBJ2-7	CASSLSPDTPSYEQYF
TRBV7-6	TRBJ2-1	CASSLAARTGLAGTASYNEQFF
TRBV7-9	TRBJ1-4	CASSRTGVNEKLFF
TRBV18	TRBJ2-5	CASSPPKTGFGETQYF
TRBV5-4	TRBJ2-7	CASSPTGVSYEQYF
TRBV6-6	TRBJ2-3	CASSYLAGTDTQYF